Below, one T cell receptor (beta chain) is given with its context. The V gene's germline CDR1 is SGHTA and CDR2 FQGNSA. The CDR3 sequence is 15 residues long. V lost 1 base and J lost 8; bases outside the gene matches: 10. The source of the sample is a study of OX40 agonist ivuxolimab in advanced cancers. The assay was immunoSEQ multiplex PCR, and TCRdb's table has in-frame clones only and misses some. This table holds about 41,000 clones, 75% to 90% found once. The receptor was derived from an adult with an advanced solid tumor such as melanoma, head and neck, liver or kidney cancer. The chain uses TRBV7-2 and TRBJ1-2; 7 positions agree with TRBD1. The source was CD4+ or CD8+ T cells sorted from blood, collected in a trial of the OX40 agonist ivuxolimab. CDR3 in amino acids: CASSLGSGRGQGYTF. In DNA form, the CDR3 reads TGTGCCAGCAGCTTAGGGTCAGGGCGGGGACAGGGCTACACCTTC.